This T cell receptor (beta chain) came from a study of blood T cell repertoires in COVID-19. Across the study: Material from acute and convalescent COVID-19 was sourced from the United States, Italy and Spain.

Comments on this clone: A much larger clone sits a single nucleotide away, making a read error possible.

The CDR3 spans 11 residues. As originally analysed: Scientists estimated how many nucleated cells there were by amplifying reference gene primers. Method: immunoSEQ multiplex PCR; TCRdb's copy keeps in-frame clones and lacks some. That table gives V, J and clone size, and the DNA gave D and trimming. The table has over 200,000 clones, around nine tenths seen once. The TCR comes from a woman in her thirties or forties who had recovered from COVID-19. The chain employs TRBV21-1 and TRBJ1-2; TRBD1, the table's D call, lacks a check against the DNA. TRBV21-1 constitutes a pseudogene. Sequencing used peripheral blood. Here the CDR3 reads CASRTGYGYTF. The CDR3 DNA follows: TGTGCCAGCAGGACAGGCTATGGCTACACCTTC.